A single sample is the source of the 18 T cell receptor beta chains below, sequenced in a study of cytomegalovirus exposure and HLA in healthy donors. The PCR contained 60 Vbeta and 13 Jbeta primers. Using immunoSEQ multiplex PCR, the repertoire was profiled, and TCRdb retains in-frame clones only, with some absent. The ten most abundant clones cover roughly an eighth of a sample with just over 50,000 clones. The sequenced sample consisted of PBMCs. These receptors all come from a woman in her sixties or seventies in good health and CMV-seropositive.

The chain couples TRBV27 to TRBJ2-5; the D gene is possibly TRBD1 (6 bases). The CDR3 length is 15 residues. Germline V gene lookup returns CDR1 MNHEY and CDR2 SMNVEV (reference sequence). The V and J ends lost 5 bases and 7 bases respectively, with 20 bases between them. CDR3 sequence: CASSPTAGAGGTQYF. In nucleotides, the CDR3 is TGTGCCAGCAGTCCTACGGCAGGGGCTGGGGGGACCCAGTACTTC.

The genes are TRBV7-2 and TRBJ2-7, with no clear D. This CDR3 is built from 14 residues. V lost 1 base and J lost 0, with 7 bases in between. Germline V gene data show CDR1 as SGHTA and CDR2 as FQGNSA. The DNA for the CDR3 is TGTGCCAGCAGCTTAGTTGGCAGCTCCTACGAGCAGTACTTC. Its translation is CASSLVGSSYEQYF.

CDR3: CASSQDPGGDSGNTIYF. CDR3 nucleotide sequence: TGCGCCAGCAGCCAAGATCCCGGGGGGGACTCTGGAAACACCATATATTTT. The chain carries TRBV4-3 and TRBJ1-3, with D tentatively TRBD1 (5 bases). V lost 0 bases, J lost 0 bases, and 12 bases lay in between. Looked up from germline, CDR1 is LGHNA and CDR2 is YSLEER. The CDR3 has 17 amino acids.

In DNA, the CDR3 is TGTGCCAGCAGCTTAGGCAGGGGGCAAGAGACCCAGTACTTC. It encodes CASSLGRGQETQYF. The chain links TRBV11-3 to TRBJ2-5; 7 bases line up with TRBD1. Germline V gives CDR1 SGHNT, CDR2 YENEEA. V was clipped by 1 base and J by 2 bases; unmatched bases: 1. The CDR3 is 14 residues long.

V and J are TRBV5-6 and TRBJ1-1, with 7 bases identical to TRBD1. The junction had 9 bases not matched to a gene; V was cut back by 0 bases and J by 1 base. This CDR3 has 17 residues. CDR1 SGHDT and CDR2 YYEEEE come from the germline V gene. In nucleotides, the CDR3 is TGTGCCAGCAGCTTGGAGGGTACGGACAGGCGGAACACTGAAGCTTTCTTT. This codes for CASSLEGTDRRNTEAFF.

This chain connects TRBV11-2 to TRBJ1-1; 9 bases are shared with TRBD1. Trimming removed 0 bases from V and 11 bases from J; junction bases left unmatched: 7. The V gene's germline CDR1 is SGHAT and CDR2 FQNNGV. The CDR3 covers 14 residues. The CDR3 loop reads CASSLDVTGGWAFF. The CDR3 DNA sequence: TGTGCCAGCAGCTTAGATGTGACAGGGGGTTGGGCTTTCTTT.

The chain joins TRBV6-1 to TRBJ1-5, with 9 bases that match TRBD1. The germline V gene encodes CDR1 MNHNS and CDR2 SASEGT. The junction had 1 base not matched to a gene; V was cut back by 6 bases and J by 4 bases. This CDR3 region has 13 residues. CDR3 in DNA: TGTGCCAGCAGAGGGACAGGGAATCAGCCCCAGCATTTT. Translated: CASRGTGNQPQHF.

The chain combines TRBV23-1 with TRBJ1-2; maybe TRBD1 (6 bases). TRBV23-1 qualifies as an ORF whose function is uncertain. V lost 0 bases, J lost 0 bases, and 11 bases lay in between. This CDR3 region has 16 residues. The DNA of the CDR3 is TGCGCCAGCAGTCAATCCCGGGGGGCCTCTAACTATGGCTACACCTTC. This gives the protein CASSQSRGASNYGYTF.

V usage is TRBV11-2 and J usage is TRBJ1-6; a possible D gene is TRBD1 (6 bases). Germline CDR1 is SGHAT and CDR2 is FQNNGV. The CDR3 extends over 18 amino acids. V lost 1 base and J 1 base, leaving 14 bases between the germline ends. CDR3 sequence (DNA): TGTGCCAGCAGCTTAGTAACGACAGGATTGTCCTATAATTCACCCCTCCACTTT. Its translation: CASSLVTTGLSYNSPLHF.

The chain combines TRBV18 with TRBJ2-7; 9 bases line up with TRBD1. V was clipped by 1 base and J by 7 bases; unmatched bases: 11. This CDR3 is 16 amino acids long. The V gene's germline CDR1 is KGHSH and CDR2 LQKENI. CDR3: CASSPLEGTGLKEQYF. The CDR3 DNA is TGTGCCAGCTCACCACTTGAAGGGACAGGGCTAAAAGAGCAGTACTTC.

J is TRBJ1-2 and V is TRBV5-8, with D perhaps TRBD1 (5 bases). This CDR3 is built from 14 residues. Germline V gene sequence: CDR1 SGHTS, CDR2 YDEGEE. With 0 bases removed from V and 6 bases from J, the gap between germline ends came to 12 bases. The CDR3 spells CASSLGQLLNGYTF. CDR3 DNA sequence: TGTGCCAGCAGCTTGGGACAGCTACTCAATGGCTACACCTTC.

The chain links TRBV6-5 to TRBJ1-5; perhaps TRBD1 as D (6 bases). V was clipped by 10 bases and J by 0 bases, with 16 bases between them. The germline V gene has CDR1 MNHEY and CDR2 SVGAGI. This CDR3 region has 15 residues. CDR3 coding DNA: TGTGCCACCTCCGAGGGGACACTTAGCAATCAGCCCCAGCATTTT. It encodes CATSEGTLSNQPQHF.

The chain uses TRBV5-1 and TRBJ2-7, with TRBD1 matching over 7 bases. Trimming at V came to 3 bases and at J to 2 bases, leaving 8 bases not matched to a gene. This CDR3 is 15 amino acids long. Germline lookup yields CDR1 SGHRS and CDR2 YFSETQ. The CDR3 loop is CASSSGQATAYEQYF. As DNA, the CDR3 is TGCGCCAGCAGCTCCGGACAGGCTACCGCCTACGAGCAGTACTTC.

V gene TRBV2 combines with J gene TRBJ1-6, with TRBD1 matching 8 bases. V shed 6 bases and J 9 bases; nucleotides not matched to a gene: 10. The CDR3 spans 15 residues. Germline CDR1 SNHLY, CDR2 FYNNEI. The CDR3 here is CASRDRTGLGSPLHF. CDR3 DNA: TGTGCCAGCAGAGACCGGACAGGGCTGGGTTCACCCCTCCACTTT.

With respect to this clone: At the DNA level, this CDR3 is encoded by other sequences in the same sample as well. The chain has TRBV18 and TRBJ2-7; TRBD2 might be the D (6 bases). The CDR3 has 15 residues. Germline CDR1 is KGHSH and CDR2 is LQKENI. Trimming left V 3 bases short and J 3 bases short, with 15 bases between. The CDR3 here is CASSPAGTGDYEQYF. The CDR3 DNA is TGTGCCAGCTCACCCGCCGGGACGGGAGACTACGAGCAGTACTTC. The full variable domain, in which reference TRBV18 and TRBJ2-7 provide the parts outside the CDR3, is NAGVMQNPRHLVRRRGQEARLRCSPMKGHSHVYWYRQLPEEGLKFMVYLQKENIIDESGMPKERFSAEFPKEGPSILRIQQVVRGDSAAYFCASSPAGTGDYEQYFGPGTRLTVT.

DNA for the CDR3: TGTGCCAGCAGCTTCGGGACTATCAATGAGCAGTTCTTC. It encodes CASSFGTINEQFF. J is TRBJ2-1 and V is TRBV7-9; TRBD2 aligns across 7 bases. Unmatched junction bases numbered 2, after V lost 3 bases and J lost 6 bases. Germline V gene lookup returns CDR1 SEHNR and CDR2 FQNEAQ (reference sequence). The CDR3 loop spans 13 amino acids.

The rearrangement links TRBV2 to TRBJ1-1; tentative D call: TRBD1 (5 bases). The CDR3 length is 13 residues. In germline, CDR1 is SNHLY, CDR2 FYNNEI. V was shortened by 6 bases and J by 2 bases, with 10 bases between the two germline ends. CDR3 sequence reads: CASRGTGNTEAFF. CDR3 bases: TGTGCCAGCAGGGGCACAGGTAACACTGAAGCTTTCTTT.

CDR3 DNA: TGTGCCAGCAGCCCGGACAGGGAAAAAGCTTTCTTT. Translated: CASSPDREKAFF. The rearrangement links TRBV9 to TRBJ1-1; 8 nucleotides agree with TRBD1. This CDR3 region has 12 residues. The germline CDR1 and CDR2 sequences are SGDLS and YYNGEE. V lost 4 bases and J lost 9; bases outside the gene matches: 5. The variable domain in full, completed from reference TRBV9 and TRBJ1-1, reads DSGVTQTPKHLITATGQRVTLRCSPRSGDLSVYWYQQSLDQGLQFLIQYYNGEERAKGNILERFSAQQFPDLHSELNLSSLELGDSALYFCASSPDREKAFFGQGTRLTVV.